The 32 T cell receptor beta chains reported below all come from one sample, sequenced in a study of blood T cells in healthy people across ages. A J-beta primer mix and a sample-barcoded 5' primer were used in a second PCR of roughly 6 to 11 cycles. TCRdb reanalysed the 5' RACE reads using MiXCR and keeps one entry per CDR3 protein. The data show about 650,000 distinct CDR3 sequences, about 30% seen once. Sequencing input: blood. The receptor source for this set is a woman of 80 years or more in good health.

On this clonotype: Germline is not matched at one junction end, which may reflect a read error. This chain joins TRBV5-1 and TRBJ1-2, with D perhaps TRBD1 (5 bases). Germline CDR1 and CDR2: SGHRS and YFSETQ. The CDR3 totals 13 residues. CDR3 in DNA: TGTGCCGGCAGCCCCGGGGCTCTGGGCGGCTACACCTTC. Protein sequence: CAGSPGALGGYTF.

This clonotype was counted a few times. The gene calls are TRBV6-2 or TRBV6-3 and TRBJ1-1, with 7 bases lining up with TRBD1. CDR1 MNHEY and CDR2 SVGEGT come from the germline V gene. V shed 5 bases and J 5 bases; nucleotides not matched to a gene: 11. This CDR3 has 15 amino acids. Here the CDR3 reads CASSTRGRVETEAFF. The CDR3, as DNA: TGTGCCAGCAGTACTAGGGGGCGCGTGGAGACTGAAGCTTTCTTT.

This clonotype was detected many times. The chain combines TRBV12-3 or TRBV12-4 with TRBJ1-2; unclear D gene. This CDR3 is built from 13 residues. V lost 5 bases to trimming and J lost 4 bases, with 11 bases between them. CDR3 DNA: TGTGCCAGCAGTATTGGGAAGGGCTATGGCTACACCTTC. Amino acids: CASSIGKGYGYTF.

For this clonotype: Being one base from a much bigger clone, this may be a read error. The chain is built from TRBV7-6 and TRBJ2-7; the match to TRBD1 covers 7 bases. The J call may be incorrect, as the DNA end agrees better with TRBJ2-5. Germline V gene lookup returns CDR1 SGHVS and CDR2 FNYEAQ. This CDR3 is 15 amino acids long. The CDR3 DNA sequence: TGTGCCAGCAGCTGTAGACAGGGTGGAAGAGAGACCCAGTACTTC. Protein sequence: CASSCRQGGRETQYF.

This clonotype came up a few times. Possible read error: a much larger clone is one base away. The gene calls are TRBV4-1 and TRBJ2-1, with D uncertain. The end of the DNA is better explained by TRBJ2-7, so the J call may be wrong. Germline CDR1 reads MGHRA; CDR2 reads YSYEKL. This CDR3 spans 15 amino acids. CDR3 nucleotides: TGCGCCAGCAGCCAGGCAGGATTTTCCTACAATGAGCAGTACTTC. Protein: CASSQAGFSYNEQYF.

CDR3 sequence (DNA): TGTGCCAGCAGTTTGTGGCTTAATCAGCCCCAGCATTTT. Its protein product is CASSLWLNQPQHF. The chain employs TRBV28 and TRBJ1-5, with unresolved D. V gave up 3 bases and J gave up 4 bases, with 7 bases separating them. Germline CDR1 is MDHEN and CDR2 is SYDVKM. This CDR3 has 13 amino acids.

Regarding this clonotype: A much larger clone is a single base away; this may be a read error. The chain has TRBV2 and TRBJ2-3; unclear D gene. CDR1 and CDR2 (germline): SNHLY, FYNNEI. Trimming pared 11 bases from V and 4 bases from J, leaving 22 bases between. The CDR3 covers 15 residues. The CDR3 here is CAGNIRRSTPDTQYF. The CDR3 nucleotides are TGTGCCGGCAACATCCGGCGTAGCACTCCAGATACGCAGTATTTT.

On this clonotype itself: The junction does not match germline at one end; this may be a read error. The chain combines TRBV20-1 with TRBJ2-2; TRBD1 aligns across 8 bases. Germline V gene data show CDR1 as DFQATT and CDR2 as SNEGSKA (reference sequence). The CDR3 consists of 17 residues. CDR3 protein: CSARVGRGLPNTGERFF. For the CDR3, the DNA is TGCAGTGCTAGAGTAGGCAGGGGGCTTCCAAACACCGGGGAGCGGTTTTTT.

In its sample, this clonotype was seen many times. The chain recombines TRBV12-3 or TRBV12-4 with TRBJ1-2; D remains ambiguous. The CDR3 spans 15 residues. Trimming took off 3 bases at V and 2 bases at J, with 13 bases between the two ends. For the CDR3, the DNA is TGTGCCAGCAGTTTTACTCCGGCGGGAAACTATGGCTACACCTTC. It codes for CASSFTPAGNYGYTF.

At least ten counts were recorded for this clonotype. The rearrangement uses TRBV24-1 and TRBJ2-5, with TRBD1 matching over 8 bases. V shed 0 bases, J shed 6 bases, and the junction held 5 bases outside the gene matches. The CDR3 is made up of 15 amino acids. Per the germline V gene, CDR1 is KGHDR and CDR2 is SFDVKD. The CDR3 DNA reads TGTGCCACCAGTGATTTGACCGGACAGGGCCAGACCCAGTACTTC. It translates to CATSDLTGQGQTQYF.

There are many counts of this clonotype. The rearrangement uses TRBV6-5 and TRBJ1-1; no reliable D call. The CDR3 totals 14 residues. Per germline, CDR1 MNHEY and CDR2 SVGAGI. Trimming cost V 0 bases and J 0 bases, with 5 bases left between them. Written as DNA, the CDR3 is TGTGCCAGCAGTTACTCAGGGCTGAACACTGAAGCTTTCTTT. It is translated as CASSYSGLNTEAFF.

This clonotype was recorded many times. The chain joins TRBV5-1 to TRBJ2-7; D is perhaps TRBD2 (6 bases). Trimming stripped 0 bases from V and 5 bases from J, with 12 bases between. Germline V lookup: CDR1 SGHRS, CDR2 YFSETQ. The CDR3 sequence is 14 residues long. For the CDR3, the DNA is TGCGCCAGCAGCTTGGCCCTGGGAGGCCACGAGCAGTACTTC. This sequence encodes CASSLALGGHEQYF.

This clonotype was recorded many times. This chain's CDR3 is CASSLGYREYEQYF. As DNA, the CDR3 is TGTGCCAGCAGCTTAGGGTATCGGGAATACGAGCAGTACTTC. The V and J genes are TRBV7-9 and TRBJ2-7; TRBD2 might be the D (5 bases). Germline assignment: CDR1 SEHNR and CDR2 FQNEAQ (reference sequence). Trimming cost V 1 base and J 4 bases, with 11 bases left between them. The CDR3 is 14 residues long.

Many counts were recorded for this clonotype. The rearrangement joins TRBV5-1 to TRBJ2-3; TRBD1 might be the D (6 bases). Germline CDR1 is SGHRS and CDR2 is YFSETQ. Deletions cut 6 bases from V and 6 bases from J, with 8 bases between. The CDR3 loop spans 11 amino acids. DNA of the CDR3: TGCGCCAGCACCCAGGGGGATACGCAGTATTTT. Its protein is CASTQGDTQYF.

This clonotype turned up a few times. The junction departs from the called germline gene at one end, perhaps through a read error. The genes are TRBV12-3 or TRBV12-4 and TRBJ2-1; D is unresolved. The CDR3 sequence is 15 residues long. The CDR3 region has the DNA TGTGCCGGCAGTTTAATCGATAGCTCCTACAATGAGCAGTTCTTC. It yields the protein CAGSLIDSSYNEQFF.

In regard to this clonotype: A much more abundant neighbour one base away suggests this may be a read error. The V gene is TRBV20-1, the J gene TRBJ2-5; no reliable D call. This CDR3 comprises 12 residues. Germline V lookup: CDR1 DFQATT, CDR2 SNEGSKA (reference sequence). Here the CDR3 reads CSAYRPGETRYF. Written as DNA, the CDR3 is TGCAGTGCCTACCGACCGGGTGAGACCCGGTACTTC.

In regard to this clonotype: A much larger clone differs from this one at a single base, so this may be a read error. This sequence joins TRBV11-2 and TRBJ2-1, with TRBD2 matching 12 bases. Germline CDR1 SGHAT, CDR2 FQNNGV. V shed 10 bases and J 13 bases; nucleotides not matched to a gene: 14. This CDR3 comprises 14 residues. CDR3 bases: TGTGCCACCTCCCCGACTAGCGGGGGAGAGACCCAGTTCTTC. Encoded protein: CATSPTSGGETQFF.

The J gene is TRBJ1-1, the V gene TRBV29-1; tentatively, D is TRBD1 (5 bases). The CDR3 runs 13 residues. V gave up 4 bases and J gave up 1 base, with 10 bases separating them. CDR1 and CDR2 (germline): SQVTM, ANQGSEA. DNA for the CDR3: TGCAGCGTTGCCTACGGGGCGAACACTGAAGCTTTCTTT. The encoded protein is CSVAYGANTEAFF.

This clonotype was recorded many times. The CDR3 coding sequence is TGCGCCAGCAGCTCCGGTACTAGCGGGGTCCGGGCGTACGAGCAGTACTTC. Amino acids: CASSSGTSGVRAYEQYF. The chain joins TRBV5-1 to TRBJ2-7; 10 bases are a match to TRBD2. The CDR3 extends over 17 amino acids. V lost 3 bases, J lost 4 bases, and 13 bases stayed unmatched. In germline, CDR1 is SGHRS, CDR2 YFSETQ.

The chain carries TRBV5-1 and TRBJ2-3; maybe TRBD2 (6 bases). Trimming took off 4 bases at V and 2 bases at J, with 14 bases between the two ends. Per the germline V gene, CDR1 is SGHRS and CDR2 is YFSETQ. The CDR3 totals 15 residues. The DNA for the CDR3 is TGCGCCAGCAGCCAAGGGGACTGGTTCACAGATACGCAGTATTTT. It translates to CASSQGDWFTDTQYF.

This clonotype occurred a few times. CDR3 nucleotide sequence: TGTGCCAGCAGCTTTGGGGACAGGGCCACAGATACGCAGTATTTT. Translating it yields CASSFGDRATDTQYF. The chain is built from TRBV28 and TRBJ2-3; 9 positions agree with TRBD1. The CDR3 runs 15 residues. With 6 bases clipped from V and 2 bases from J, the junction kept 6 bases outside the gene matches. The V gene's germline CDR1 is MDHEN and CDR2 SYDVKM.

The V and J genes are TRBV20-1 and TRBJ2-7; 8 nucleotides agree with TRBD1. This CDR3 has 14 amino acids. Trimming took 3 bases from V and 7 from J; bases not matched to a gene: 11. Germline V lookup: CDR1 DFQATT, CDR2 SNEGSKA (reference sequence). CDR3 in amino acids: CSARDGQGSGEQYF. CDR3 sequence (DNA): TGCAGTGCTAGGGACGGACAGGGATCGGGTGAGCAGTACTTC.

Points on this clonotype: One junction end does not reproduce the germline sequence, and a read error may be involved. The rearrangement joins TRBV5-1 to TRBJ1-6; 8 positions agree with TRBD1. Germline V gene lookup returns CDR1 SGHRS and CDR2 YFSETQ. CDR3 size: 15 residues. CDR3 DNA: TGCGCCAGCAGCAGAGGACAGGGAGGAGATTCATCCCTCCACTTT. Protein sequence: CASSRGQGGDSSLHF.

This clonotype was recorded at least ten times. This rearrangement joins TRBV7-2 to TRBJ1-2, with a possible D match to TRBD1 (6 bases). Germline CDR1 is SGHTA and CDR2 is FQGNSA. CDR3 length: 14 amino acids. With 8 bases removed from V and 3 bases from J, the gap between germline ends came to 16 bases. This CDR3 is CASLVGGLHYGYTF. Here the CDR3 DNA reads TGTGCCAGCCTTGTAGGGGGACTTCACTATGGCTACACCTTC.

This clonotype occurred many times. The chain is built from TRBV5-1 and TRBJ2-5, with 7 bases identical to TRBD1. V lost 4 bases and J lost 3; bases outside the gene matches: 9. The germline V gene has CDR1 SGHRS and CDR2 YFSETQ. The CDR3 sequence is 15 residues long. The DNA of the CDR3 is TGCGCCAGCAGCCGGGGACAGAACCAAGAAGAGACCCAGTACTTC. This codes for CASSRGQNQEETQYF.

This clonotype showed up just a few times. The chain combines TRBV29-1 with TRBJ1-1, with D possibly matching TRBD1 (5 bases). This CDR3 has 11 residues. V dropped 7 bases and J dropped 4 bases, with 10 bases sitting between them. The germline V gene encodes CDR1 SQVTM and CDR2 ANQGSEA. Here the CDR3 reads CSAPGGTEAFF. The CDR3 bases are TGCAGCGCTCCCGGGGGCACTGAAGCTTTCTTT.

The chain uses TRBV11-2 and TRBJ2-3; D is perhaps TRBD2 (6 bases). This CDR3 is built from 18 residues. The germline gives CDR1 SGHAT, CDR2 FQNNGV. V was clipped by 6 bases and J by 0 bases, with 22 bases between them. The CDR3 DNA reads TGTGCCAGCAGTCCTATAGCGGTTACCTACTCTAGCACAGATACGCAGTATTTT. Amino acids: CASSPIAVTYSSTDTQYF.

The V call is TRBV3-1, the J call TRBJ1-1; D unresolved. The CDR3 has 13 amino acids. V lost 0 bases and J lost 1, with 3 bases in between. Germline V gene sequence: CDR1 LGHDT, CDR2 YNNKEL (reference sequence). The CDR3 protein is CASSQDENTEAFF. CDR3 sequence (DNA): TGTGCCAGCAGCCAAGATGAGAACACTGAAGCTTTCTTT.

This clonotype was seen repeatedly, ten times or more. CDR3 amino acids: CSARVHGLGEQYF. The DNA for the CDR3 is TGCAGTGCTAGAGTTCACGGGTTGGGGGAGCAGTACTTC. The chain carries TRBV20-1 and TRBJ2-7; D is uncertain. V gave up 1 base and J gave up 7 bases, with 14 bases separating them. Germline CDR1 DFQATT, CDR2 SNEGSKA (reference sequence). CDR3 size: 13 residues.

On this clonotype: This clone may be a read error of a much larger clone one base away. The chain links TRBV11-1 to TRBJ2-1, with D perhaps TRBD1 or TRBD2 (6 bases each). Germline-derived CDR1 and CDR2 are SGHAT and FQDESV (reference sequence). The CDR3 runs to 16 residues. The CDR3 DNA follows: TGTGCCGGCAGCTTACCCGAGGGGGGAACGAATAATGAGCAGTTCTTC. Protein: CAGSLPEGGTNNEQFF.

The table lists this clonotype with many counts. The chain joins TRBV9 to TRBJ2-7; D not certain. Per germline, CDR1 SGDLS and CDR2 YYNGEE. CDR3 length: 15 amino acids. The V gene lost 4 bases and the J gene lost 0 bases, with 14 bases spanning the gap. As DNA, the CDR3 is TGTGCCAGCAGCCCTTATGCATCCAGCTCCTACGAGCAGTACTTC. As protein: CASSPYASSSYEQYF.

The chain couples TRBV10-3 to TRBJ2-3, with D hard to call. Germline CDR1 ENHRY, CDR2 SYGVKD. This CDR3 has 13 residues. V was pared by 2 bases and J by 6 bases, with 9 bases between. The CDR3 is CAISEASADTQYF. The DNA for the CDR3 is TGTGCCATCAGTGAGGCTTCGGCGGATACGCAGTATTTT.